This TCR beta chain was captured in a study of shared T cell receptors in the human thymus. Here immunoSEQ multiplex PCR was the method, and the copy in TCRdb shows in-frame clones only, minus some. Found here are 700,000 or so clones, 70% to 90% of them singletons; the top ten hold roughly 0.01%. This CDR3 has 16 amino acids. Germline CDR1 SGHTA, CDR2 FQGTGA. V lost 5 bases to trimming and J lost 1 base; unmatched junction nucleotides: 9. These same data were also listed under a study on human thymus T cells. That work contributes: Donor material was obtained from healthy Finnish infants undergoing corrective surgery for congenital heart defects. Corrective heart surgery yielded the resections from which the thymus tissue came. Gene usage (both V and J) appeared biased in thymic and blood repertoires.

The rearrangement uses TRBV7-3 and TRBJ2-5, with 8 nucleotides matching TRBD2. This TCR was sampled from a girl under three years old with a congenital heart defect. Sequenced sample: thymocytes. CDR3 region: CASSASGGPLQETQYF. CDR3 sequence (DNA): TGTGCCAGCAGCGCCTCGGGGGGGCCTCTCCAAGAGACCCAGTACTTC.